This paragraph reports one TCR beta chain. No antigen is known for it. Other nucleotide sequences from this sample produce the same CDR3. Measured with immunoSEQ multiplex PCR; TCRdb has only the in-frame clones, and not every one. The sample yields around 150,000 clones, under 95% seen once. The CDR3 has 14 residues. Germline CDR1 SEHNR, CDR2 FQNEAQ (reference sequence). V was pared by 2 bases and J by 4 bases, with 5 bases of the junction left unmatched. This sample is part of a study of cytomegalovirus exposure and HLA in healthy donors. The study, taken as a whole, reports: Rare TCR sequences predominated, though certain public TCRs were found in many donors. Cytomegalovirus association was assigned to approximately 180 TCR beta chains. In the 130 or so validation repertoires, just under 95% of cluster scores exceeded 0, per a later analysis.

The material sequenced was PBMCs. J is TRBJ2-7 and V is TRBV7-9, with TRBD1 matching over 7 bases. This TCR was sampled from a young woman in good health and CMV-seropositive. For the CDR3, the DNA is TGTGCCAGCAGCTTAAGACAGGGCTCTTACGAGCAGTACTTC. Its translation: CASSLRQGSYEQYF.